This T cell receptor beta chain was documented in a study of blood T cell repertoires in COVID-19. The protocol was immunoSEQ multiplex PCR, while the TCRdb copy is restricted to in-frame clones and leaves out a portion. This table has around 270,000 clones, approximately 86% appearing once. This CDR3 contains 14 residues. V was clipped by 4 bases and J by 4 bases; unmatched bases: 6. The germline V gene encodes CDR1 SNHLY and CDR2 FYNNEI. The clonotype originates from a man in his thirties or forties with active or convalescent COVID-19. The chain couples TRBV2 to TRBJ1-1; 7 bases line up with TRBD1. The sequencing input was peripheral blood. The CDR3 DNA sequence: TGTGCCAGCAGTGTATACAGGGGCGGCACTGAAGCTTTCTTT. Translating gives CASSVYRGGTEAFF.